The 5 T cell receptor beta chains below come from one sample, sequenced in a study of cytomegalovirus exposure and HLA in healthy donors. Use of 60 Vbeta and 13 Jbeta primers characterized the PCR. Using immunoSEQ multiplex PCR, the repertoire was profiled, and TCRdb retains in-frame clones only, with some absent. The sample has more than 140,000 clones, more than 75% seen once. Material: PBMCs. The source is a man aged 18 to 29 in good health and CMV-seropositive.

This chain uses TRBV28 with TRBJ2-3; 7 bases are a match to TRBD2. The CDR3 is made up of 17 amino acids. J gave up 4 bases and V 6 bases, and 16 bases lay outside the gene matches. Germline loops: CDR1 MDHEN, CDR2 SYDVKM. The CDR3 nucleotides read TGTGCCAGCAGCCCTCCGGGTGGGAGGGCCCTCCCAGATACGCAGTATTTT. Translation gives CASSPPGGRALPDTQYF.

In DNA, the CDR3 is TGCGCCAGCAGCTTACGAGGGGGCGGCTTGAACACTGAAGCTTTCTTT. Encoded protein: CASSLRGGGLNTEAFF. The J gene is TRBJ1-1, the V gene TRBV5-1; 7 bases are shared with TRBD1. CDR1 SGHRS and CDR2 YFSETQ come from the germline V gene. The trim removed 2 bases at V and 0 bases at J, leaving 7 bases unmatched. This CDR3 has 16 amino acids.

V usage is TRBV27 and J usage is TRBJ2-1; the match to TRBD1 covers 11 bases. CDR3 length: 14 amino acids. The V gene end was trimmed by 6 bases and the J gene end by 8 bases; junction bases not matched to a gene: 6. Per germline, CDR1 MNHEY and CDR2 SMNVEV (reference sequence). CDR3 sequence reads: CASSGTGGIYEQFF. DNA for the CDR3: TGTGCCAGCAGCGGGACAGGGGGGATCTATGAGCAGTTCTTC.

CDR3 nucleotides: TGCGCCAGCAGCCAAGACAGGGCAGGGGACCTCTATGGCTACACCTTC. It specifies CASSQDRAGDLYGYTF. The V and J genes are TRBV4-1 and TRBJ1-2, with D possibly TRBD1 on 6 matching bases. The ends were cut back, 0 bases at V and 4 bases at J, with 15 bases in the middle. Germline assignment: CDR1 MGHRA and CDR2 YSYEKL. The CDR3 is 16 residues long.

The chain uses TRBV30 and TRBJ2-3, with 8 bases that match TRBD1. Trimming took 2 bases from V and 3 from J; bases not matched to a gene: 4. The CDR3 covers 14 residues. Per the germline V gene, CDR1 is GTSNPN and CDR2 is SVGIG (reference sequence). CDR3 bases: TGTGCCTGGAGTCAGGGGGCCCAGACAGATACGCAGTATTTT. Residues: CAWSQGAQTDTQYF.